The rows below give T cell receptor beta chains drawn from one sample of a study of low-dose radiotherapy and immunotherapy resistance in tumors. One entry per CDR3 protein, called by TCRdb with MiXCR from the reads. Altogether under 90,000 distinct CDR3 sequences are present, about a sixth being singletons, with the ten largest covering 2.5% to 3%. Sequenced material: PBMCs, taken before treatment. Receptor source: a male donor with prostate cancer. Each CDR3 is given with its conserved first and last residue. D genes are given only for firm matches. Clone sizes are given selectively: once, few, many, or a class where the clone is expanded.

V gene: TRBV12-3/TRBV12-4
J gene: TRBJ2-3
D gene: -
clone size: many
CDR3 protein: CASRPGRFGTQYF
CDR3 DNA: TGTGCCAGCAGGCCGGGACGGTTTGGAACGCAGTATTTT

V gene: TRBV12-3/TRBV12-4
J gene: TRBJ1-1
D gene: -
clone size: few
CDR3 protein: CASLDVGAGGTEAFF
CDR3 DNA: TGTGCCAGCCTCGATGTGGGCGCCGGAGGCACTGAAGCTTTCTTT

V gene: TRBV7-9
J gene: TRBJ1-5
D gene: TRBD1
clone size: many
CDR3 protein: CASSLVGTGLNQPQHF
CDR3 DNA: TGTGCCAGCAGCTTAGTCGGGACAGGGTTAAATCAGCCCCAGCATTTT

V gene: TRBV18
J gene: TRBJ1-5
D gene: -
clone size: many
CDR3 protein: CASSPRQGLAGNQPQHF
CDR3 DNA: TGTGCCAGCTCACCGAGGCAGGGATTAGCGGGCAATCAGCCCCAGCATTTT

V gene: TRBV6-2/TRBV6-3
J gene: TRBJ2-1
D gene: -
clone size: many
CDR3 protein: CASSYLGLTLDNEQFF
CDR3 DNA: TGTGCCAGCAGTTACCTAGGGCTCACACTTGACAATGAGCAGTTCTTC

V gene: TRBV6-8
J gene: TRBJ1-5
D gene: TRBD1
clone size: -
CDR3 protein: CASSAGTGGAGRQPQHF
CDR3 DNA: TGTGCCAGCAGTGCCGGGACAGGGGGCGCGGGTCGGCAGCCCCAGCATTTT

V gene: TRBV2
J gene: TRBJ2-7
D gene: -
clone size: -
CDR3 protein: CASGVGSYEQYF
CDR3 DNA: TGTGCCAGCGGGGTGGGCTCCTACGAGCAGTACTTC

V gene: TRBV19
J gene: TRBJ2-3
D gene: -
clone size: -
CDR3 protein: CASSISLATDTQYF
CDR3 DNA: TGTGCCAGTAGTATTAGTCTGGCCACAGATACGCAGTATTTT

V gene: TRBV18
J gene: TRBJ2-1
D gene: -
clone size: many
CDR3 protein: CASSPPEVVPMANEQFF
CDR3 DNA: TGTGCCAGCTCACCACCGGAGGTGGTCCCGATGGCAAATGAGCAGTTCTTC

V gene: TRBV7-2
J gene: TRBJ2-5
D gene: -
clone size: many
CDR3 protein: CASSLAEVHETQYF
CDR3 DNA: TGTGCCAGCAGCTTAGCGGAGGTCCATGAGACCCAGTACTTC

V gene: TRBV9
J gene: TRBJ2-1
D gene: -
clone size: many
CDR3 protein: CASSVLADGGEQFF
CDR3 DNA: TGTGCCAGCAGCGTCCTAGCCGACGGTGGTGAGCAGTTCTTC

V gene: TRBV19
J gene: TRBJ2-5
D gene: -
clone size: many
CDR3 protein: CASSLGVQETQYF
CDR3 DNA: TGTGCCAGTAGTCTCGGTGTACAAGAGACCCAGTACTTC

V gene: TRBV2
J gene: TRBJ2-4
D gene: -
clone size: many
CDR3 protein: CASRTGGILAKNIQYF
CDR3 DNA: TGTGCCAGCAGGACGGGGGGCATCCTAGCCAAAAACATTCAGTACTTC

V gene: TRBV10-2
J gene: TRBJ2-1
D gene: -
clone size: many
CDR3 protein: CASSESVAENEQFF
CDR3 DNA: TGCGCCAGCAGTGAGTCGGTAGCTGAGAATGAGCAGTTCTTC

V gene: TRBV5-4
J gene: TRBJ1-1
D gene: -
clone size: -
CDR3 protein: CASSPGRVPNTEAFF
CDR3 DNA: TGTGCCAGCAGCCCTGGGCGGGTTCCTAACACTGAAGCTTTCTTT

V gene: TRBV19
J gene: TRBJ1-4
D gene: -
clone size: many
CDR3 protein: CASSILGEETNEKLFF
CDR3 DNA: TGTGCCAGTAGTATACTAGGGGAGGAAACTAATGAAAAACTGTTTTTT

V gene: TRBV20-1
J gene: TRBJ1-1
D gene: -
clone size: -
CDR3 protein: CSAWGDQNTEAFF
CDR3 DNA: TGCAGTGCTTGGGGGGACCAGAACACTGAAGCTTTCTTT

V gene: TRBV29-1
J gene: TRBJ2-1
D gene: -
clone size: many
CDR3 protein: CSGGVLGEYNEQFF
CDR3 DNA: TGCAGCGGCGGAGTTTTGGGGGAATACAATGAGCAGTTCTTC

V gene: TRBV6-1
J gene: TRBJ2-3
D gene: -
clone size: -
CDR3 protein: CASVGGSSTDTQYF
CDR3 DNA: TGTGCCAGCGTTGGGGGGTCTAGCACAGATACGCAGTATTTT

V gene: TRBV5-1
J gene: TRBJ2-4
D gene: -
clone size: -
CDR3 protein: CASSLSTGGNIQYF
CDR3 DNA: TGCGCCAGCAGCTTGTCAACTGGTGGAAACATTCAGTACTTC

V gene: TRBV7-2
J gene: TRBJ1-2
D gene: TRBD1
clone size: -
CDR3 protein: CASSLAGQGLHYGYTF
CDR3 DNA: TGTGCCAGCAGCTTAGCGGGACAGGGGCTTCACTATGGCTACACCTTC

V gene: TRBV15
J gene: TRBJ2-5
D gene: TRBD1
clone size: many
CDR3 protein: CATSKDRAGETQYF
CDR3 DNA: TGTGCCACCAGCAAAGACAGGGCCGGGGAGACCCAGTACTTC

V gene: TRBV6-6
J gene: TRBJ1-2
D gene: -
clone size: many
CDR3 protein: CASKLSQDDGYTF
CDR3 DNA: TGTGCCAGCAAGCTCTCCCAGGATGATGGCTACACCTTC

V gene: TRBV27
J gene: TRBJ2-1
D gene: -
clone size: many
CDR3 protein: CASSLGGAGTKAYNEQFF
CDR3 DNA: TGTGCCAGCAGTTTGGGGGGCGCCGGGACAAAAGCCTACAATGAGCAGTTCTTC

V gene: TRBV5-1
J gene: TRBJ2-5
D gene: -
clone size: -
CDR3 protein: CASTTFGAGGVQETQYF
CDR3 DNA: TGCGCCAGCACAACCTTCGGGGCCGGGGGTGTTCAAGAGACCCAGTACTTC

V gene: TRBV19
J gene: TRBJ1-2
D gene: -
clone size: -
CDR3 protein: CASSPTGPPNTF
CDR3 DNA: TGTGCCAGTAGCCCTACAGGCCCCCCAAACACCTTC